Listed below are T cell receptor beta chains from one sample, sequenced in a study of T-cell memory formation after mild COVID-19. Using its own MiXCR run on the 5' RACE reads, TCRdb lists one record per CDR3 protein. The table records about 430,000 distinct CDR3 sequences, 20% to 25% of them present only once. The sample taken for sequencing was PBMCs or a T cell subset sorted from them (not recorded which). Receptor source: an adult woman who had mild COVID-19 (a few samples of this study predate the infection). Cell type and time point are not known. CDR3s include the opening cysteine and the closing phenylalanine or tryptophan. Fields, in order: J gene, V gene, D gene, clone size, CDR3 DNA, CDR3 protein. D genes are given only for firm matches. Not every row has a clone size; where given, it reads once, few, many or a size class.

TRBJ1-6	TRBV7-9	TRBD1	-	TGTGCCAGCAGCTACGCCGGGACAGGGGTTTCACCCCTCCACTTT	CASSYAGTGVSPLHF
TRBJ2-1	TRBV20-1	TRBD2	-	TGCAGTGCTAGTCGGCGGGGGGGCAATGAGCAGTTCTTC	CSASRRGGNEQFF
TRBJ1-3	TRBV4-1	-	-	TGCGCCAGCAGCCAAGCGCCTAGGGCTTCTGGAAACACCATATATTTT	CASSQAPRASGNTIYF
TRBJ2-5	TRBV7-2	-	many	TGTGCCAGCAGTCGGGACGGTGCTAGGGCCCAGTACTTC	CASSRDGARAQYF
TRBJ2-3	TRBV4-2	TRBD2	-	TGTGCCAGCAGCCAACGAGGACCGACTAGCGGGGGGGCAGATACGCAGTATTTT	CASSQRGPTSGGADTQYF
TRBJ2-1	TRBV4-3	TRBD2	few	TGCGCCAGCAGCCAATGGACCGGGACTAGCGGGCCCAATGAGCAGTTCTTC	CASSQWTGTSGPNEQFF
TRBJ1-1	TRBV6-2/TRBV6-3	TRBD1	few	TGTGCCAGCACCGGACAGGGGGGAAACAACGAAGCTTTCTTT	CASTGQGGNNEAFF
TRBJ2-7	TRBV7-9	TRBD1	-	TGTGCCAGCAGCTTAGCGCGAGGGACAGGTCTAGCCTACGAGCAGTACTTC	CASSLARGTGLAYEQYF
TRBJ1-1	TRBV2	-	-	TGTGCCAGCAGGGAGCAGATCAACCGCGATATAGCTTTCTTT	CASREQINRDIAFF
TRBJ2-1	TRBV18	-	few	TGTGCCAGCTCACCAAACTCTTACAATGAGCAGTTCTTC	CASSPNSYNEQFF
TRBJ1-4	TRBV9	-	few	TGTGCCAGCAGCGTAGTTCCAGACAGAGCAGGGGAAAAACTGTTTTTT	CASSVVPDRAGEKLFF
TRBJ2-7	TRBV12-3/TRBV12-4	-	-	TGTGCCAGCAGCCTCCATCCAGGCCAATTCTACTACGAGCAGTACTTC	CASSLHPGQFYYEQYF
TRBJ2-6	TRBV27	-	-	TGTGCCAGCAGTCCCCGCCGACAGGAGATCCCCTCTGGGGCCAACGTCCTGACTTTC	CASSPRRQEIPSGANVLTF
TRBJ1-4	TRBV18	-	few	TGTGCCAGCTCACCAACGGCTAGCGAAAAACTGTTTTTT	CASSPTASEKLFF
TRBJ2-5	TRBV5-5	-	few	TGTGCCAGCAGCGACCCGGGGAATCTAGAGACCCAGTACTTC	CASSDPGNLETQYF
TRBJ1-1	TRBV5-1	TRBD1	-	TGCGCCAGCAGCTTGGGCGACAGGGGCGAAGCTTTCTTT	CASSLGDRGEAFF
TRBJ2-3	TRBV24-1	-	few	TGTGCCACCAGCTCAGGGACCTATAGCACAGATACGCAGTATTTT	CATSSGTYSTDTQYF
TRBJ2-4	TRBV20-1	-	-	TGCAGTGCTAGCTACCCTAAAAACATTCAGTACTTC	CSASYPKNIQYF
TRBJ1-4	TRBV6-1	-	few	TGTGCCAGCAGTTTCGTTAAGAGGGGTGATGAAAAACTGTTTTTT	CASSFVKRGDEKLFF
TRBJ1-2	TRBV5-1	TRBD1	-	TGCGCCAGCAGCACGGGACAGTATATTGGCTACACCTTC	CASSTGQYIGYTF
TRBJ2-2	TRBV4-2	-	many	TGTGCCAGCAGCCTCCTCGGTGGGAGGAACACCGGGGAGCTGTTTTTT	CASSLLGGRNTGELFF
TRBJ2-2	TRBV15	-	-	TGTGCCACCAGCAGAGATCGTGCGGGGCGGAACACCGGGGAGCTGTTTTTT	CATSRDRAGRNTGELFF
TRBJ2-3	TRBV6-1	-	-	TGTGCCAGCAGTGAAGGCCCGACCACAGGTCCCTATACGCAGTATTTT	CASSEGPTTGPYTQYF
TRBJ1-1	TRBV27	-	-	TGTGCCAGCAGTTTACACACCTTGAACACTGAAGCTTTCTTT	CASSLHTLNTEAFF
TRBJ2-6	TRBV4-1	-	few	TGCGCCAGCGCCAGGGTCTCTGGGGCCAACGTCCTGACTTTC	CASARVSGANVLTF
TRBJ1-5	TRBV3-1	TRBD1	-	TGTGCCAGCAGCCAAGCACAGGGGGCCGGGGCCCAGCATTTT	CASSQAQGAGAQHF
TRBJ2-4	TRBV11-2	TRBD2	-	TGTGCCAGCAGCTTCGCTAGCGGGCAAAACATTCAGTACTTC	CASSFASGQNIQYF
TRBJ2-2	TRBV29-1	-	-	TGCAGCGTTGAAGATCCCAGCAGACCGAACACCGGGGAGCTGTTTTTT	CSVEDPSRPNTGELFF
TRBJ2-7	TRBV29-1	-	-	TGCAGTGTAACCGGGACCCCCGATTACTACGAGCAGTACTTC	CSVTGTPDYYEQYF
TRBJ2-7	TRBV4-3	-	-	TGCGCCAGCAGCCAAGATAGGGTACGGACCTACGAGCAGTACTTC	CASSQDRVRTYEQYF
TRBJ2-2	TRBV7-2	TRBD2	-	TGTGCCAGCAGCTTAGTTGGACTAGCTTCAGGCGGGGAGCTGTTTTTT	CASSLVGLASGGELFF
TRBJ1-2	TRBV4-1	-	few	TGCGCCAGCAGACCGACAGCCTCCTATGGCTACACCTTC	CASRPTASYGYTF
TRBJ1-5	TRBV4-1	-	few	TGCGCCAGCAGCCAAGAAGTTACCCGGAATCAGCCCCAGCATTTT	CASSQEVTRNQPQHF
TRBJ2-7	TRBV7-2	TRBD2	many	TGTGCCAGCAGCTTAGTGGGAGGGCTTTCCTACGAGCAGTACTTC	CASSLVGGLSYEQYF
TRBJ1-2	TRBV7-2	-	-	TGTGCCAGCAGCTCAGGACAGACCCCTCGACCTGGCTACACCTTC	CASSSGQTPRPGYTF
TRBJ1-5	TRBV20-1	-	few	TGCAGTGCTAGAGATGGGGCGGCAGGGCGCAATCAGCCCCAGCATTTT	CSARDGAAGRNQPQHF
TRBJ2-7	TRBV6-2/TRBV6-3	TRBD1	few	TGTGCCACCCGGGTGTGGACAGGGAACTACGAGCAGTACTTC	CATRVWTGNYEQYF
TRBJ2-7	TRBV7-2	-	few	TGTGCCAGCAGCTTAGCTTCCGACAGTCCCTACGAGCAGTACTTC	CASSLASDSPYEQYF
TRBJ1-1	TRBV12-3/TRBV12-4	TRBD1	-	TGTGCCAGCAGCAAAGACAGGGCGAACACTGAAGCTTTCTTT	CASSKDRANTEAFF
TRBJ2-2	TRBV12-3/TRBV12-4	TRBD2	-	TGTGCCAGCAGTTCCACCGGACTAGCGGCCGGGGAGCTGTTTTTT	CASSSTGLAAGELFF
TRBJ2-1	TRBV12-3/TRBV12-4	TRBD2	-	TGTGCCAGCAGCGAACCGGGACTAGCGTACAATGAGCAGTTCTTC	CASSEPGLAYNEQFF
TRBJ1-5	TRBV12-3/TRBV12-4	-	-	TGTGCCAGCCGGTCGACAAATAGCAATCAGCCCCAGCATTTT	CASRSTNSNQPQHF
TRBJ2-1	TRBV11-3	TRBD1	few	TGTGCCAGCAGTTCAAACAGGGGCCCCTACAATGAGCAGTTCTTC	CASSSNRGPYNEQFF
TRBJ2-7	TRBV9	-	few	TGTGCCAGCAGCGCGGGACCGTTAACCTACGAGCAGTACTTC	CASSAGPLTYEQYF
TRBJ2-4	TRBV5-1	TRBD2	few	TGCGCCAGCAGCTTGATTAGCGGGGGGGCCGTACCGGCCAAAAACATTCAGTACTTC	CASSLISGGAVPAKNIQYF
TRBJ2-1	TRBV21-1	-	few	TGTGCCAGCAGCAGCGGCTTCAGGACAACTGAGCAGTTCTTC	CASSSGFRTTEQFF
TRBJ2-3	TRBV7-8	-	few	TGTGCCAGCAGCTCTCCTCGGGAGTTGGCAGATACGCAGTATTTT	CASSSPRELADTQYF